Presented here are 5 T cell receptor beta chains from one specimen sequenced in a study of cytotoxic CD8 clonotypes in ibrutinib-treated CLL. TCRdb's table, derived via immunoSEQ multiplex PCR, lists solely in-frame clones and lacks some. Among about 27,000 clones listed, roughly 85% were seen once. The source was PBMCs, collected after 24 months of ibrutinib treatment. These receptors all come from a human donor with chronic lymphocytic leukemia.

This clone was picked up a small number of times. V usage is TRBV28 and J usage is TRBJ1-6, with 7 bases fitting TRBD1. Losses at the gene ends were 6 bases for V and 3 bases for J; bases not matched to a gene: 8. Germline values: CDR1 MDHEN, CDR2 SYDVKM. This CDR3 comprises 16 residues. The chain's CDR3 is CASRRNWDSYNSPLHF. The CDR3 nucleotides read TGTGCCAGCAGGCGGAACTGGGACAGCTATAATTCACCCCTCCACTTT.

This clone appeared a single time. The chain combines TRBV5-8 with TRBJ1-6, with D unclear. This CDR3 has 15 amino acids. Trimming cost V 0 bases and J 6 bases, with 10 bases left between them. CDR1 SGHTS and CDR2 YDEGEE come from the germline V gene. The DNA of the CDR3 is TGTGCCAGCAGCTTGGCATCTCTGGTTAATTCACCCCTCCACTTT. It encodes CASSLASLVNSPLHF.

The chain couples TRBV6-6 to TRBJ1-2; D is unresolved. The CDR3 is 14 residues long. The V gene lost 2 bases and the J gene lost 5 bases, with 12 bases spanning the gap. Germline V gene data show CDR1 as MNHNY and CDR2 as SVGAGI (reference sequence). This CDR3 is CASSYDIAQYGYTF. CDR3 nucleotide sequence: TGTGCCAGCAGTTACGACATAGCCCAATATGGCTACACCTTC.

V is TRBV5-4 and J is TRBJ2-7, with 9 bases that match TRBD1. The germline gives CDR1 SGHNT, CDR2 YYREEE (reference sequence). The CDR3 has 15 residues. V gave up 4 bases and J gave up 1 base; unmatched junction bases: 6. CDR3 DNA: TGTGCCAGCAGCCGCGGGGGACAGGGTTCCTACGAGCAGTACTTC. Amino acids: CASSRGGQGSYEQYF.

The CDR3 DNA sequence: TGTGCCAGCAGCTCGGGACTACCGACCGGGGAGCTGTTTTTT. It specifies CASSSGLPTGELFF. The chain employs TRBV7-2 and TRBJ2-2, with 7 bases that match TRBD2. Germline CDR1 SGHTA, CDR2 FQGNSA. This CDR3 contains 14 residues. The V and J ends lost 4 bases and 5 bases, in that order; junction bases with no gene match: 4.